The 5 T cell receptor beta chains below were found in one sample sequenced in a study of T cells after posttransplantation cyclophosphamide. Busulfan-fludarabine conditioning, marrow transplant, and cyclophosphamide on days +3 and +4 were administered. TCRdb's table, derived via immunoSEQ multiplex PCR, lists solely in-frame clones and lacks some. The sample gives tens of thousands of clones, about nine tenths of which show up once; around 10% is in the top ten. The source material was PBMCs, sampled after allogeneic stem cell transplant with posttransplant cyclophosphamide. Receptors were obtained from a female patient aged 25-39 years who received an allogeneic stem cell transplant from an unrelated donor, was CMV-positive, and had no GVHD. The graft donor may account for some of the T cells.

The V call is TRBV19, the J call TRBJ1-5; unclear D gene. V was shortened by 9 bases and J by 0 bases, with 9 bases between the two germline ends. Germline CDR1 reads LNHDA; CDR2 reads SQIVND (reference sequence). This CDR3 is built from 13 residues. The CDR3 nucleotides read TGTGCCAGCTTCCCGTTTAGCAATCAGCCCCAGCATTTT. This translates into CASFPFSNQPQHF.

The CDR3 region has the DNA TGTGCCAGCTCACCCGTACAAGAGACCCAGTACTTC. It encodes CASSPVQETQYF. The chain uses TRBV18 and TRBJ2-5; D is undetermined. There are 12 residues in the CDR3. Germline V gene lookup returns CDR1 KGHSH and CDR2 LQKENI. Trimming removed 3 bases at V and 2 bases at J, with 4 bases between.

The chain joins TRBV5-4 to TRBJ1-2; 9 bases map to TRBD1. Trimming cost V 0 bases and J 4 bases; bases outside gene matches: 4. Germline CDR1 is SGHNT and CDR2 is YYREEE (reference sequence). CDR3 length: 15 amino acids. Here the CDR3 DNA reads TGTGCCAGCAGCTTGGAGGGGACAGGGTCCTATGGCTACACCTTC. It encodes CASSLEGTGSYGYTF. Full variable domain (outside the CDR3, taken from reference TRBV5-4 and TRBJ1-2): ETGVTQSPTHLIKTRGQQVTLRCSSQSGHNTVSWYQQALGQGPQFIFQYYREEENGRGNFPPRFSGLQFPNYSSELNVNALELDDSALYLCASSLEGTGSYGYTFGSGTRLTVV.

This clone was found once. The genes are TRBV27 and TRBJ2-5; 10 nucleotides match TRBD2. Germline CDR1 MNHEY, CDR2 SMNVEV (reference sequence). This CDR3 comprises 15 residues. V lost 5 bases, J lost 2 bases, and 5 bases stayed unmatched. The CDR3 DNA follows: TGTGCCAGCAGTCAGCGGGGGGGACTACAAGAGACCCAGTACTTC. This translates into CASSQRGGLQETQYF.

The chain links TRBV18 to TRBJ2-3, with 13 nucleotides matching TRBD2. V dropped 8 bases and J dropped 3; count of bases not matched to a gene: 5. There are 15 residues in the CDR3. From germline, CDR1 is KGHSH and CDR2 LQKENI. DNA for the CDR3: TGTGCCAGCCACAAGACTAGCGGGGGGACAGATACGCAGTATTTT. Translated, it gives CASHKTSGGTDTQYF.